Below, 14 T cell receptor beta chains from the same sample are listed, as sequenced in a study of shared clonotypes between healthy human individuals (TCRdb year 2020). The library was made by the immunoSEQ multiplex PCR assay. TCRdb retrieved this table from immuneACCESS and kept in-frame rearrangements only. Not all clones are present; in checked studies, unresolved V genes account for under half, and no reason is known for the remainder. For this sample the table gives 2 million to 2.5 million clones, of which around 95% were detected only once. Clones ranked in the top ten supply approximately 0.13% of the sample. What was sequenced was naive CD4+ T cells sorted from blood. The sample's cell subset or site label, in plain terms: CD45RA+ positively selected. The origin of the receptors is a man aged 18 to 30 in good health.

This sequence joins TRBV7-2 and TRBJ1-2, with D perhaps matching TRBD1 (5 bases). Germline V gives CDR1 SGHTA, CDR2 FQGNSA. The germline V and J ends were trimmed by 1 base and 3 bases, with 12 bases remaining between them. The CDR3 is made up of 15 amino acids. In DNA form, the CDR3 reads TGTGCCAGCAGCTTAGAAGGGGCGCCTTACTATGGCTACACCTTC. It specifies CASSLEGAPYYGYTF.

The chain links TRBV4-1 to TRBJ2-1; 10 nucleotides line up with TRBD2. Germline assignment: CDR1 MGHRA and CDR2 YSYEKL. The CDR3 totals 15 residues. The V segment lost 7 bases and the J segment 6 bases; nucleotides outside the gene matches: 9. The CDR3 protein is CASTALAGVGNEQFF. In nucleotides, the CDR3 is TGCGCCAGCACCGCGCTAGCGGGAGTGGGCAATGAGCAGTTCTTC.

The gene calls are TRBV20-1 and TRBJ1-3; D not resolved. The germline gives CDR1 DFQATT, CDR2 SNEGSKA (reference sequence). CDR3 length: 11 residues. Trimming cost V 7 bases and J 3 bases, with 7 bases left between them. The chain's CDR3 is CSVSLGNTIYF. CDR3 DNA: TGCAGTGTTAGCCTTGGAAACACCATATATTTT.

This clone has only one observation. The chain carries TRBV11-2 and TRBJ2-1, with D perhaps matching TRBD2 (6 bases). The V and J ends lost 2 bases and 7 bases respectively, with 21 bases between them. This CDR3 is built from 17 residues. Germline-derived CDR1 and CDR2 are SGHAT and FQNNGV. The CDR3 sequence: CASSLLLSGRVRNEQFF. DNA for the CDR3: TGTGCCAGCAGCTTACTACTTAGCGGTAGGGTTCGTAATGAGCAGTTCTTC.

V gene TRBV5-1 combines with J gene TRBJ2-2, with D perhaps TRBD2 (5 bases). The CDR3 loop spans 17 amino acids. Germline CDR1 reads SGHRS; CDR2 reads YFSETQ. V lost 1 base to trimming and J lost 7 bases, with 20 bases between them. CDR3 in DNA: TGCGCCAGCAGCTTGCCCTCCGGGAAGAGGGAAGGCGGGGAGCTGTTTTTT. Its protein product is CASSLPSGKREGGELFF. Based on the CDR3 plus reference TRBV5-1 and TRBJ2-2, the full variable domain is KAGVTQTPRYLIKTRGQQVTLSCSPISGHRSVSWYQQTPGQGLQFLFEYFSETQRNKGNFPGRFSGRQFSNSRSEMNVSTLELGDSALYLCASSLPSGKREGGELFFGEGSRLTVL.

The gene calls are TRBV4-3 and TRBJ2-5, with 8 bases that match TRBD2. The DNA matches TRBJ2-7 better at its end, which makes the J call doubtful. There are 16 residues in the CDR3. Germline CDR1 is LGHNA and CDR2 is YSLEER. The CDR3 region is CASSQDAGGNWYEQYF. As DNA, the CDR3 is TGCGCCAGCAGCCAAGACGCGGGGGGAAATTGGTACGAGCAGTACTTC.

A note on this clone: The same CDR3 arises from other DNA sequences in this sample as well. This rearrangement joins TRBV29-1 to TRBJ2-5; D could derive from TRBD1 or TRBD2 (5 bases each). With 2 bases removed from V and 4 bases from J, the gap between germline ends came to 8 bases. Germline V gives CDR1 SQVTM, CDR2 ANQGSEA. CDR3 length equals 12 residues. The CDR3 nucleotides read TGCAGCGTTGAACGGGGCGGAGAGACCCAGTACTTC. This translates into CSVERGGETQYF.

This chain joins TRBV11-2 and TRBJ2-3, with D possibly matching TRBD2 (7 bases). Trimming took off 7 bases at V and 6 bases at J, with 14 bases between the two ends. The CDR3 runs 13 residues. Germline assignment: CDR1 SGHAT and CDR2 FQNNGV. Here the CDR3 DNA reads TGTGCCAGCACCGGGGGGCCTTCGGATACGCAGTATTTT. It is translated as CASTGGPSDTQYF.

V is TRBV6-1 and J is TRBJ1-4, with a tentative D call TRBD1 (6 bases). The length of the CDR3 is 15 residues. V dropped 6 bases and J dropped 2 bases, with 13 bases sitting between them. CDR1 is MNHNS and CDR2 is SASEGT in the germline V gene. CDR3 loop: CASRRNTGTNEKLFF. The CDR3 DNA follows: TGTGCCAGCAGACGAAACACAGGGACTAATGAAAAACTGTTTTTT.

The J gene is TRBJ2-7, the V gene TRBV7-9; perhaps D is TRBD1 or TRBD2 (5 bases each). Germline CDR1 SEHNR, CDR2 FQNEAQ (reference sequence). The CDR3 is made up of 13 amino acids. V lost 5 bases and J lost 6, with 14 bases in between. The CDR3 sequence: CASSPEGRAEQYF. Here the CDR3 DNA reads TGTGCCAGCAGCCCCGAGGGGAGAGCCGAGCAGTACTTC.

This sequence joins TRBV5-5 and TRBJ2-7, with 9 bases identical to TRBD2. V was pared by 0 bases and J by 4 bases, with 8 bases of the junction left unmatched. This CDR3 spans 16 amino acids. Germline CDR1 SGHKS, CDR2 YYEKEE (reference sequence). CDR3 in amino acids: CASSLAPSGIWYEQYF. CDR3 nucleotide sequence: TGTGCCAGCAGCTTGGCCCCTAGCGGGATTTGGTACGAGCAGTACTTC. The whole variable domain, filled in from reference TRBV5-5 and TRBJ2-7, reads DAGVTQSPTHLIKTRGQQVTLRCSPISGHKSVSWYQQVLGQGPQFIFQYYEKEERGRGNFPDRFSARQFPNYSSELNVNALLLGDSALYLCASSLAPSGIWYEQYFGPGTRLTVT.

The gene calls are TRBV18 and TRBJ1-1; no firm D call. V was shortened by 2 bases and J by 3 bases, with 7 bases between the two germline ends. Germline-derived CDR1 and CDR2 are KGHSH and LQKENI. The CDR3 sequence is 13 residues long. CDR3 in amino acids: CASSPAKDTEAFF. For the CDR3, the DNA is TGTGCCAGCTCACCAGCGAAAGACACTGAAGCTTTCTTT.

Regarding this clone: The same CDR3 also results from other DNA sequences found in this sample. The V call is TRBV2, the J call TRBJ1-5, with D possibly matching TRBD1 (6 bases). The CDR3 covers 15 residues. Germline CDR1 and CDR2: SNHLY and FYNNEI. With 6 bases removed from V and 2 bases from J, the gap between germline ends came to 14 bases. CDR3 residues: CASSRQGTGNQPQHF. The CDR3 nucleotides are TGTGCCAGCAGCCGCCAGGGGACGGGCAATCAGCCCCAGCATTTT.

V gene TRBV11-2 combines with J gene TRBJ1-2; 7 bases line up with TRBD1. There are 12 residues in the CDR3. Germline CDR1 and CDR2: SGHAT and FQNNGV. V shed 6 bases, J shed 13 bases, and the junction held 11 bases outside the gene matches. As DNA, the CDR3 is TGTGCCAGCAGGGGAAGGACAGGAGGTTGCACCTTC. Translation: CASRGRTGGCTF.